The 8 T cell receptor beta chains reported below all come from one sample, sequenced in a study of cytomegalovirus exposure and HLA in healthy donors (dated by TCRdb to 2017 to 2019). Preparation of the library involved the immunoSEQ multiplex PCR assay. The multiplex PCR relied on a mix of 60 forward primers for TCR Vbeta segments and 13 reverse primers for TCR Jbeta segments. Imported from immuneACCESS, the table was reduced by TCRdb to in-frame sequences with V and J called. These copies leave out some clones; in studies compared against another copy, an unresolved V gene accounts for under half, and the cause of the remainder is not known. The sample records roughly 200,000 clones, 77% of which are singletons. 2.7% of the sample is in the top ten clones. Sample: PBMCs. The receptor set was obtained from a woman in her fifties or sixties in good health and CMV-seropositive.

V usage is TRBV19 and J usage is TRBJ1-1; 12 bases fit TRBD1. CDR3 size: 14 residues. Losses at the gene ends were 11 bases for V and 0 bases for J; bases not matched to a gene: 4. From germline, CDR1 is LNHDA and CDR2 SQIVND (reference sequence). In DNA form, the CDR3 reads TGTGCCTCCGGGACAGGGGGCCTGAACACTGAAGCTTTCTTT. It specifies CASGTGGLNTEAFF.

The V call is TRBV11-2, the J call TRBJ2-7; possibly TRBD1 for D (5 bases). There are 15 residues in the CDR3. The germline V and J ends were trimmed by 4 bases and 3 bases, with 16 bases remaining between them. The germline V gene has CDR1 SGHAT and CDR2 FQNNGV. CDR3 DNA sequence: TGTGCCAGCAGCTGGACCGTGGGGCAAATCTACGAGCAGTACTTC. It codes for CASSWTVGQIYEQYF.

This clone was picked up one time. The chain combines TRBV11-3 with TRBJ2-2, with D perhaps TRBD1 (6 bases). The CDR3 extends over 15 amino acids. V was trimmed by 4 bases and J by 3 bases, leaving 12 bases between them. Germline lookup yields CDR1 SGHNT and CDR2 YENEEA. DNA for the CDR3: TGTGCCAGCAGCTCACAGGGAGTCGACACCGGGGAGCTGTTTTTT. Its protein product is CASSSQGVDTGELFF.

CDR3 sequence reads: CASSYAGTSGNTIYF. In DNA form, the CDR3 reads TGCGCCAGCAGCTATGCAGGGACATCAGGAAACACCATATATTTT. The V call is TRBV5-1, the J call TRBJ1-3; a weak D match, TRBD1 (6 bases). Germline loops: CDR1 SGHRS, CDR2 YFSETQ. This CDR3 is built from 15 residues. V gave up 3 bases and J gave up 4 bases, with 14 bases separating them. The full variable domain, in which reference TRBV5-1 and TRBJ1-3 provide the parts outside the CDR3, is KAGVTQTPRYLIKTRGQQVTLSCSPISGHRSVSWYQQTPGQGLQFLFEYFSETQRNKGNFPGRFSGRQFSNSRSEMNVSTLELGDSALYLCASSYAGTSGNTIYFGEGSWLTVV.

This clone was seen only a few times. The gene calls are TRBV20-1 and TRBJ2-7; unclear D gene. V lost 6 bases and J lost 1, with 7 bases in between. Germline-derived CDR1 and CDR2 are DFQATT and SNEGSKA (reference sequence). The length of the CDR3 is 11 residues. The CDR3 DNA sequence: TGCAGTGCAGCGCAGTCCTACGAGCAGTACTTC. Translation: CSAAQSYEQYF.

The rearrangement uses TRBV11-3 and TRBJ1-6; D is uncertain. CDR3 length: 13 amino acids. Trimming took off 4 bases at V and 7 bases at J, with 8 bases between the two ends. Germline CDR1 and CDR2: SGHNT and YENEEA. CDR3 sequence reads: CASSSSRNSPLHF. The CDR3 DNA reads as TGTGCCAGCAGCTCGTCGCGGAATTCACCCCTCCACTTT.

This chain links TRBV10-3 with TRBJ2-3, with 9 nucleotides matching TRBD2. This CDR3 spans 17 amino acids. V was pared by 8 bases and J by 1 base, with 13 bases of the junction left unmatched. Germline CDR1 and CDR2: ENHRY and SYGVKD. DNA for the CDR3: TGTGCCATCGGGGATGGCGGGAGGGGAAGGGGCACAGATACGCAGTATTTT. Its protein product is CAIGDGGRGRGTDTQYF.

V gene TRBV7-9 combines with J gene TRBJ2-7; the match to TRBD2 covers 8 bases. CDR1 and CDR2 from the germline V gene are SEHNR and FQNEAQ (reference sequence). The CDR3 contains 15 residues. With V trimmed by 6 bases and J by 4 bases, 11 bases remained unmatched. The CDR3 nucleotides are TGTGCCAGCAGAGCCAGCGGGAGAGACAAATACGAGCAGTACTTC. Translation gives CASRASGRDKYEQYF.